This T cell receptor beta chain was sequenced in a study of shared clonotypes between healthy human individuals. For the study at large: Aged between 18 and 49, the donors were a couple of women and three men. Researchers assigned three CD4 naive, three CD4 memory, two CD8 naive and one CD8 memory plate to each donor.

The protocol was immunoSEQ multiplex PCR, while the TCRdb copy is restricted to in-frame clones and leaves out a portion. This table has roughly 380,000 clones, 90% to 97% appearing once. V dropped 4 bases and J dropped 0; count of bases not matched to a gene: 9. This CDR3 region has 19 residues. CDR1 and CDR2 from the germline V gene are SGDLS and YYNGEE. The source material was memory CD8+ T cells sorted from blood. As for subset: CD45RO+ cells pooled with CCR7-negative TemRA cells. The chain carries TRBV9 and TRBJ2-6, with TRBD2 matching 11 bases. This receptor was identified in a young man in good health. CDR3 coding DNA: TGTGCCAGCAGCTTGCGGATAGCGGGAGGGAGCTCTGGGGCCAACGTCCTGACTTTC. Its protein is CASSLRIAGGSSGANVLTF.